This is a list of T cell receptor beta chains from one sample in a study of shared clonotypes between healthy human individuals. The assay was immunoSEQ multiplex PCR, and TCRdb's table has in-frame clones only and misses some. The table lists approximately 1.5 million clones, less than 99% of them singletons, with about 0.34% in the top ten. The sample comprised naive CD4+ T cells sorted from blood. These receptors were taken from a man aged 25-40 years in good health. Both conserved end residues are part of each CDR3.

CDR3	V	J
CASMEGSVGELFF	TRBV28	TRBJ2-2
CASSLQGTEHEKLFF	TRBV5-1	TRBJ1-4
CASSLEAGGTNTGELFF	TRBV5-4	TRBJ2-2
CVRSLEVTPNTEAFF	TRBV7-5	TRBJ1-1
CASSPRGEKLFF	TRBV7-9	TRBJ1-4
CASSQGLAYNEQFF	TRBV7-2	TRBJ2-1
CASSLRPGQGTYEQYF	TRBV28	TRBJ2-7
CASSIGVAGVIYNEQFF	TRBV19	TRBJ2-1
CAWSSLIYQYF	TRBV30	TRBJ2-5
CASSAGTSGATSYNEQFF	TRBV5-1	TRBJ2-1
CASRGEGTQYF	TRBV2	TRBJ2-5
CSVAQASGEQYF	TRBV29-1	TRBJ2-7
CASSEETGIYQPQHF	TRBV6-1	TRBJ1-5
CASSQVVGNTNEQFF	TRBV4-1	TRBJ2-1
CASSLTPSGLSSYEQYF	TRBV7-9	TRBJ2-7
CASSIRSGGNTGELFF	TRBV19	TRBJ2-2
CASIHSGRYNEQFF	TRBV28	TRBJ2-1
CASSLETRTQQFF	TRBV7-7	TRBJ2-1
CASSVLPDRDYEQYF	TRBV9	TRBJ2-7
CSVDMTGDSEAFF	TRBV29-1	TRBJ1-1
CASSELGSGGRETQYF	TRBV10-1	TRBJ2-5
CASSSTIPGELFF	TRBV7-9	TRBJ2-2
CASSSNTYNEQFF	TRBV13	TRBJ2-1
CASTPWLGDTQYF	TRBV19	TRBJ2-3
CASSYSIEYNEQFF	TRBV6-6	TRBJ2-1
CASSPGATSEKLFF	TRBV9	TRBJ1-4
CAISESARTGPGVTYEQFF	TRBV10-3	TRBJ2-1
CASSQGHRDRSYEQYF	TRBV4-3	TRBJ2-7
CASSAPGPTRNEQFF	TRBV5-6	TRBJ2-1
CASSGSGGRSQETQYF	TRBV19	TRBJ2-5
CASSERLAGDSNEQFF	TRBV5-6	TRBJ2-1
CASSESYSYNEQFF	TRBV2	TRBJ2-1
CASSPEYADTQYF	TRBV28	TRBJ2-3
CASWRKPYNEQFF	TRBV27	TRBJ2-1
CASSLATSVSYEQYF	TRBV5-4	TRBJ2-7
CASSFDHYVAGELFF	TRBV7-2	TRBJ2-2
CASSPRQASYEQYF	TRBV6-5	TRBJ2-7
CASSLGRVSYEQYF	TRBV27	TRBJ2-7
CASRRGQGGTYNEQFF	TRBV5-4	TRBJ2-1
CASSLSGPEAFF	TRBV7-9	TRBJ1-1
CASSVTTGRNEQYF	TRBV10-1	TRBJ2-7
CSVNRRDEQFF	TRBV29-1	TRBJ2-1
CASSLDRGIRGYTF	TRBV5-4	TRBJ1-2
CASNSGTSGEETQYF	TRBV5-4	TRBJ2-5
CASSRRDRDYSNQPQHF	TRBV5-1	TRBJ1-5
CASSPARGSSYEQYF	TRBV14	TRBJ2-7
CASSLATLYSYEQYF	TRBV28	TRBJ2-7
CASSEAGPSVGELFF	TRBV6-1	TRBJ2-2
CASSLAGEAYEQYF	TRBV28	TRBJ2-7
CASSSTRGEWGYEQYF	TRBV28	TRBJ2-7
CASSQEGRNTEAFF	TRBV4-3	TRBJ1-1
CASSRGSGETQYF	TRBV6-1	TRBJ2-5
CASSPGGENTYEQYF	TRBV18	TRBJ2-7
CASRVVGYEQYF	TRBV10-2	TRBJ2-7